A selection of T cell receptor beta chains follows, all from one sample in a study of blood T cell repertoires in COVID-19. TCRdb's table, derived via immunoSEQ multiplex PCR, lists solely in-frame clones and lacks some. The sample has 52,000 or so clones, approximately 88% seen once; the top ten hold about 26%. Sequencing was performed on peripheral blood. These receptor sequences come from a human donor in a cohort sampled during active COVID-19. The CDR3 runs from the conserved cysteine through the conserved F or W. A D gene is named only where the DNA matches it firmly. For some rows the clone size is stated as once, few or many, or as a class when expanded; others skip it.

TRBJ1-1 | . | TRBV18 | . | CASSPAGGTEAFF | TGTGCCAGCTCACCAGCGGGGGGCACTGAAGCTTTCTTT
TRBJ2-1 | . | TRBV6-1 | . | CASSEAPPGLVQNEQFF | TGTGCCAGCAGTGAAGCGCCCCCGGGACTCGTACAGAATGAGCAGTTCTTC
TRBJ1-6 | . | TRBV7-2 | . | CASSPPGGRDSPLHF | TGTGCCAGCAGCCCCCCCGGGGGGCGGGATTCACCCCTCCACTTT
TRBJ1-2 | . | TRBV9 | . | CASSPRGVGYTF | TGTGCCAGCAGCCCCCGGGGGGTCGGGTACACCTTC
TRBJ2-3 | TRBD1 | TRBV2 | . | CASSDRGTDTQYF | TGTGCCAGCAGCGACAGGGGAACAGATACGCAGTATTTT
TRBJ2-1 | TRBD2 | TRBV5-1 | . | CASSPRGEQLAGGGPRYNEQFF | TGCGCCAGCAGCCCCCGGGGGGAACAACTAGCGGGGGGTGGACCCCGTTACAATGAGCAGTTCTTC
TRBJ2-3 | TRBD2 | TRBV27 | . | CASSSPGAGKGTDTQYF | TGTGCCAGCAGTTCCCCGGGAGCGGGGAAGGGCACAGATACGCAGTATTTT
TRBJ1-5 | . | TRBV6-4 | . | CASSEGSSNQPQHF | TGTGCCAGCAGTGAGGGCAGCAGCAATCAGCCCCAGCATTTT
TRBJ2-4 | TRBD2 | TRBV10-3 | . | CAIRLSEREVRAKNIQYF | TGTGCCATCAGGCTGAGCGAGCGGGAGGTTCGGGCCAAAAACATTCAGTACTTC
TRBJ1-5 | . | TRBV12-3/TRBV12-4 | . | CASRGSNQPQHF | TGTGCCAGCAGGGGCTCTAATCAGCCCCAGCATTTT
TRBJ2-1 | . | TRBV11-3 | . | CASSSGVSNEQFF | TGTGCCAGCAGCTCAGGGGTGTCCAATGAGCAGTTCTTC
TRBJ1-3 | TRBD1 | TRBV29-1 | . | CSVELRGGKGNTIYF | TGCAGCGTGGAGCTACGAGGGGGCAAAGGAAACACCATATATTTT
TRBJ2-3 | . | TRBV19 | . | CASSSTTRTDTQYF | TGTGCCAGTAGTTCGACTACGCGCACAGATACGCAGTATTTT
TRBJ1-2 | TRBD1 | TRBV19 | . | CASRTITTGNYGYTF | TGTGCCAGTAGGACGATCACGACAGGGAACTATGGCTACACCTTC
TRBJ2-1 | TRBD2 | TRBV11-3 | . | CASSLGGSGRVGNEQFF | TGTGCCAGCAGCTTAGGTGGTAGCGGGAGGGTGGGCAATGAGCAGTTCTTC
TRBJ2-1 | TRBD2 | TRBV6-2/TRBV6-3 | once | CASSLGLAGFNEQFF | TGTGCCAGCAGTTTGGGACTAGCGGGTTTCAATGAGCAGTTCTTC
TRBJ2-1 | TRBD2 | TRBV5-1 | . | CASSSTAGGNEQFF | TGCGCCAGCAGCTCCACGGCGGGGGGGAATGAGCAGTTCTTC
TRBJ2-1 | TRBD2 | TRBV29-1 | . | CSVEDLLTSGGGNEQFF | TGCAGCGTTGAAGATCTCCTTACTAGCGGAGGGGGCAATGAGCAGTTCTTC
TRBJ2-1 | TRBD2 | TRBV19 | . | CASSIKGLAGGGNEQFF | TGTGCCAGTAGTATAAAAGGACTAGCGGGAGGTGGAAATGAGCAGTTCTTC
TRBJ1-2 | TRBD1 | TRBV2 | . | CASRGQGADGYTF | TGTGCCAGCAGAGGACAGGGGGCGGATGGCTACACCTTC
TRBJ2-7 | TRBD2 | TRBV25-1 | . | CASSEAGGPYEQYF | TGTGCCAGCAGTGAGGCGGGGGGCCCCTACGAGCAGTACTTC
TRBJ2-1 | TRBD2 | TRBV5-5 | . | CASSLGAGGTYNEQFF | TGTGCCAGCAGCTTGGGTGCGGGAGGTACCTACAATGAGCAGTTCTTC
TRBJ1-1 | TRBD1 | TRBV4-3 | once | CASSHRTGMNTEAFF | TGCGCCAGCAGCCACCGGACAGGGATGAACACTGAAGCTTTCTTT
TRBJ1-1 | TRBD1 | TRBV5-1 | . | CASSEGTGGTEAFF | TGCGCCAGCTCCGAGGGAACAGGGGGGACTGAAGCTTTCTTT
TRBJ1-4 | TRBD1 | TRBV7-9 | . | CASSPRPGQPNEKLFF | TGTGCCAGCAGCCCACGTCCGGGACAGCCTAATGAAAAACTGTTTTTT
TRBJ2-1 | TRBD2 | TRBV7-3 | . | CASSLTSAGGSANEQFF | TGTGCCAGCAGCTTAACGTCGGCGGGAGGTAGCGCCAATGAGCAGTTCTTC
TRBJ2-2 | . | TRBV5-5 | . | CASSLRSPVTNTGELFF | TGTGCCAGCAGCTTGAGATCCCCGGTTACGAACACCGGGGAGCTGTTTTTT
TRBJ2-1 | . | TRBV5-4 | once | CASSLAGGDYNEQFF | TGTGCCAGCAGCTTGGCCGGGGGAGATTACAATGAGCAGTTCTTC
TRBJ1-2 | TRBD1 | TRBV3-1/TRBV3-2 | . | CASSQGRAGGYGYTF | TGTGCCAGCAGCCAAGGAAGGGCAGGGGGCTATGGCTACACCTTC
TRBJ2-6 | . | TRBV28 | few | CASSLRGSGANVLTF | TGTGCCAGCAGTTTGAGAGGCTCTGGGGCCAACGTCCTGACTTTC
TRBJ1-1 | . | TRBV9 | . | CASSPRQQNTEAFF | TGTGCCAGCAGCCCAAGACAGCAGAACACTGAAGCTTTCTTT
TRBJ2-2 | . | TRBV5-4 | once | CASSAIGTHTGELFF | TGTGCCAGCAGCGCAATAGGGACACACACCGGGGAGCTGTTTTTT
TRBJ1-3 | . | TRBV6-2/TRBV6-3 | . | CASSYAQSGVSAGNTIYF | TGTGCCAGCAGTTACGCACAGTCGGGGGTATCTGCTGGAAACACCATATATTTT
TRBJ2-7 | TRBD2 | TRBV27 | once | CASSPGTSGEHLYEQYF | TGTGCCAGCAGTCCGGGGACTAGCGGGGAACATCTCTACGAGCAGTACTTC
TRBJ1-5 | . | TRBV7-2 | . | CASSLKGGDQPQHF | TGTGCCAGCAGCTTAAAGGGAGGGGATCAGCCCCAGCATTTT
TRBJ1-1 | . | TRBV19 | . | CASSIMRNTEAFF | TGTGCCAGTAGTATAATGAGGAACACTGAAGCTTTCTTT
TRBJ2-1 | TRBD2 | TRBV10-2 | . | CASSEGTSGGEQFF | TGCGCCAGCAGTGAGGGGACTAGCGGGGGTGAGCAGTTCTTC
TRBJ2-5 | TRBD1 | TRBV6-1 | . | CASSEWTGQETQYF | TGTGCCAGCAGTGAGTGGACAGGTCAAGAGACCCAGTACTTC
TRBJ2-1 | TRBD2 | TRBV7-2 | once | CASSLDSGRGNEQFF | TGTGCCAGTAGCTTAGACAGCGGGAGGGGCAATGAGCAGTTCTTC
TRBJ2-3 | . | TRBV6-5 | . | CASSYAAGAADTQYF | TGTGCCAGCAGTTACGCCGCGGGGGCCGCAGATACGCAGTATTTT
TRBJ2-1 | . | TRBV6-2/TRBV6-3 | . | CASSYSGGGGNEQFF | TGTGCCAGCAGTTACTCTGGCGGAGGAGGTAATGAGCAGTTCTTC
TRBJ2-1 | TRBD2 | TRBV6-5 | . | CASSLAGVGSDEQFF | TGTGCCAGCAGCTTAGCGGGAGTCGGGTCGGATGAGCAGTTCTTC
TRBJ1-1 | . | TRBV28 | . | CASTRGGGNTEAFF | TGTGCCAGCACCCGAGGGGGGGGGAACACTGAAGCTTTCTTT
TRBJ1-3 | . | TRBV9 | . | CASSVVADSGNTIYF | TGTGCCAGCAGCGTAGTGGCAGACTCTGGAAACACCATATATTTT